The 32 T cell receptor beta chains below were found in one sample sequenced in a study of blood T cell repertoires in COVID-19. Method: immunoSEQ multiplex PCR; TCRdb's copy keeps in-frame clones and lacks some. The sample shows roughly 250,000 clones, just over 90% of them seen only once. The sequencing sample was made of PBMCs or T cells enriched from blood (not recorded which). The receptor set was obtained from a woman aged 18-29 years who had recovered from COVID-19.

This sequence joins TRBV2 and TRBJ1-4; D might be TRBD1 (6 bases). This CDR3 contains 13 residues. V shed 0 bases and J shed 13 bases, with 12 bases lying between them. In germline, CDR1 is SNHLY, CDR2 FYNNEI. As DNA, the CDR3 is TGTGCCAGCAGTGAAGCCCAGGGGAGCGGACTGTTTTTT. Its protein product is CASSEAQGSGLFF.

CDR3 sequence reads: CSASGTRTYNEQFF. In DNA form, the CDR3 reads TGCAGTGCTAGTGGGACTAGGACTTACAATGAGCAGTTCTTC. This chain joins TRBV20-1 and TRBJ2-1, with 8 bases that match TRBD2. The CDR3 is 14 amino acids. J was trimmed by 4 bases and V by 3 bases; bases with no gene match: 5. CDR1 and CDR2 (germline): DFQATT, SNEGSKA (reference sequence).

The V gene is TRBV7-3, the J gene TRBJ2-3, with D maybe TRBD1 (6 bases). The V end was cut by 5 bases, the J end by 4 bases, with 10 bases between. This CDR3 is 13 amino acids long. The V gene's germline CDR1 is SGHTA and CDR2 FQGTGA. The CDR3 region is CASSRGGADTQYF. The CDR3, as DNA: TGTGCCAGCAGCCGAGGGGGTGCAGATACGCAGTATTTT. Combining the CDR3 with reference TRBV7-3 and TRBJ2-3 gives the whole variable domain GAGVSQTPSNKVTEKGKYVELRCDPISGHTALYWYRQSLGQGPEFLIYFQGTGAADDSGLPNDRFFAVRPEGSVSTLKIQRTERGDSAVYLCASSRGGADTQYFGPGTRLTVL.

The genes are TRBV4-2 and TRBJ2-7, with 7 bases aligning to TRBD2. Germline V gives CDR1 LGHNA, CDR2 YNFKEQ. The CDR3 is 15 amino acids. The V gene end was trimmed by 1 base and the J gene end by 3 bases; junction bases not matched to a gene: 6. CDR3 DNA: TGTGCCAGCAGCCAAGGGGGGGGGACCATCTACGAGCAGTACTTC. This encodes CASSQGGGTIYEQYF.

This clone occurred once. The chain has TRBV6-1 and TRBJ2-7; 14 bases are shared with TRBD2. V lost 3 bases to trimming and J lost 6 bases; unmatched junction nucleotides: 13. The CDR3 is made up of 18 amino acids. Germline CDR1 MNHNS, CDR2 SASEGT. CDR3 sequence reads: CASSDGLFGTSGSLEQYF. CDR3 DNA: TGTGCCAGCAGTGACGGACTCTTCGGGACTAGCGGGAGTCTCGAGCAGTACTTC.

The V call is TRBV4-1, the J call TRBJ1-2, with 7 positions matching TRBD1. This CDR3 comprises 15 residues. Germline CDR1 MGHRA, CDR2 YSYEKL. V gave up 6 bases and J gave up 13 bases; unmatched junction bases: 20. CDR3 sequence (DNA): TGCGCCAGCAGGGACCCGACAGGGCGATCTCTCGGATCCACCTTC. This codes for CASRDPTGRSLGSTF.

The chain employs TRBV7-2 and TRBJ2-2, with D perhaps matching TRBD1 (6 bases). There are 13 residues in the CDR3. The V end was cut by 5 bases, the J end by 5 bases, with 9 bases between. Germline CDR1 reads SGHTA; CDR2 reads FQGNSA. CDR3 region: CASSPQGTGELFF. The DNA for the CDR3 is TGTGCCAGCAGCCCACAGGGTACCGGGGAGCTGTTTTTT.

The rearrangement uses TRBV5-1 and TRBJ2-7, with a possible D match to TRBD2 (5 bases). Germline V gene sequence: CDR1 SGHRS, CDR2 YFSETQ. CDR3 length equals 17 residues. Trimming removed 6 bases from V and 3 bases from J, with 25 bases in between. CDR3 residues: CASTLSAATIEGYEQYF. The CDR3, as DNA: TGCGCCAGCACCCTCTCGGCGGCCACGATCGAGGGCTACGAGCAGTACTTC.

This chain uses TRBV3-1 (or the pseudogene TRBV3-2) with TRBJ1-6, with no clear D. V was shortened by 5 bases and J by 7 bases, with 12 bases between the two germline ends. Germline CDR1 is LGHDT and CDR2 is YNNKEL (reference sequence). The CDR3 totals 14 residues. In DNA, the CDR3 is TGTGCCAGCAGCTTAGGTCCGCGGAATTCACCCCTCCACTTT. This sequence encodes CASSLGPRNSPLHF.

The J gene is TRBJ2-6, the V gene TRBV19; 10 positions agree with TRBD1. The germline gives CDR1 LNHDA, CDR2 SQIVND (reference sequence). Unmatched junction bases numbered 5, after V lost 7 bases and J lost 2 bases. The CDR3 extends over 16 amino acids. The chain's CDR3 is CASTLTGGTGANVLTF. The CDR3 nucleotides are TGTGCCAGTACCCTGACAGGGGGCACTGGGGCCAACGTCCTGACTTTC.

The chain combines TRBV7-6 with TRBJ1-2, with no clear D. Looked up from germline, CDR1 is SGHVS and CDR2 is FNYEAQ. V lost 5 bases and J 0 bases, leaving 13 bases between the germline ends. The CDR3 contains 15 residues. The CDR3, as DNA: TGTGCCAGCAGCCGAGGCCAGGAGGCTAACTATGGCTACACCTTC. This translates into CASSRGQEANYGYTF.

This sequence joins TRBV4-1 and TRBJ1-1; unclear D gene. The CDR3 has 17 amino acids. The germline V gene has CDR1 MGHRA and CDR2 YSYEKL. V was shortened by 0 bases and J by 1 base, with 15 bases between the two germline ends. As DNA, the CDR3 is TGCGCCAGCAGCCAAGAAGGGCGGGAAGAGCGGAACACTGAAGCTTTCTTT. Encoded protein: CASSQEGREERNTEAFF.

The count of this clone is one. The chain joins TRBV7-3 to TRBJ1-2, with TRBD1 as a possible D gene (5 bases). Germline CDR1 SGHTA, CDR2 FQGTGA. This CDR3 is built from 15 residues. The V end was cut by 3 bases, the J end by 4 bases, with 15 bases between. The CDR3 sequence: CASSFSPPGVYGYTF. The CDR3 DNA is TGTGCCAGCAGCTTCTCCCCTCCGGGGGTCTATGGCTACACCTTC.

The chain is built from TRBV6-6 and TRBJ1-6; D is perhaps TRBD1 (6 bases). V was pared by 5 bases and J by 6 bases, with 17 bases between. Germline V gives CDR1 MNHNY, CDR2 SVGAGI (reference sequence). The CDR3 runs 16 residues. Here the CDR3 DNA reads TGTGCCAGCAGTCGACAGGTCCGCGTTAGTAATTCACCCCTCCACTTT. Amino acid sequence: CASSRQVRVSNSPLHF.

This clone appeared a single time. This rearrangement joins TRBV6-5 to TRBJ1-1, with TRBD1 identical over 8 bases. Per germline, CDR1 MNHEY and CDR2 SVGAGI. J lost 8 bases, V lost 8 bases, and 4 bases had no gene match. The CDR3 totals 11 residues. CDR3: CASGWDREAFF. In DNA form, the CDR3 reads TGTGCCAGCGGATGGGACAGGGAAGCTTTCTTT.

This clone was seen once. This sequence joins TRBV4-3 and TRBJ1-2; 9 nucleotides align to TRBD1. The CDR3 is 15 amino acids. V dropped 4 bases and J dropped 6; count of bases not matched to a gene: 9. Germline CDR1 and CDR2: LGHNA and YSLEER. The CDR3 DNA follows: TGCGCCAGCAGCCCGAGCCCAGGGACAGGGCATGGCTACACCTTC. Translating gives CASSPSPGTGHGYTF.

The chain employs TRBV6-1 and TRBJ2-3; D is perhaps TRBD1 (5 bases). In germline, CDR1 is MNHNS, CDR2 SASEGT. There are 15 residues in the CDR3. V was shortened by 0 bases and J by 4 bases, with 11 bases between the two germline ends. In DNA, the CDR3 is TGTGCCAGCAGTGAAGCGGGCAGGGTGGCAGATACGCAGTATTTT. Translated, it gives CASSEAGRVADTQYF.

This clone occurred a few times. This chain uses TRBV29-1 with TRBJ1-2, with D possibly TRBD1 on 6 matching bases. Germline CDR1 SQVTM, CDR2 ANQGSEA. The CDR3 extends over 14 amino acids. V was shortened by 6 bases and J by 6 bases, with 20 bases between the two germline ends. The CDR3 sequence is CSVESPWTEDGYTF. The CDR3 DNA is TGCAGCGTCGAAAGCCCTTGGACAGAAGATGGCTACACCTTC.

This rearrangement joins TRBV29-1 to TRBJ2-7; 7 nucleotides agree with TRBD1. V was clipped by 3 bases and J by 3 bases; unmatched bases: 2. The CDR3 consists of 12 residues. The germline V gene has CDR1 SQVTM and CDR2 ANQGSEA. The CDR3 DNA is TGCAGCGTTGAGGGGACAGACTACGAGCAGTACTTC. This encodes CSVEGTDYEQYF.

J is TRBJ2-5 and V is TRBV5-1; D perhaps matches TRBD2 (5 bases). This CDR3 has 13 residues. Germline values: CDR1 SGHRS, CDR2 YFSETQ. The V end lost 4 bases, the J end lost 4 bases, and 11 bases lay between the germline ends. The CDR3 DNA follows: TGCGCCAGCAGCGCGGAGGTTTTAGAGACCCAGTACTTC. This encodes CASSAEVLETQYF.

The V gene is TRBV7-9, the J gene TRBJ1-6; 8 bases match TRBD1. The V and J ends lost 1 base and 7 bases, in that order; junction bases with no gene match: 3. There are 15 residues in the CDR3. The germline gives CDR1 SEHNR, CDR2 FQNEAQ (reference sequence). The CDR3 reads CASSLGDRSNSPLHF. The CDR3 coding sequence is TGTGCCAGCAGCTTAGGGGACAGGTCGAATTCACCCCTCCACTTT.

The chain joins TRBV5-1 to TRBJ1-6; tentatively, D is TRBD1 (5 bases). Trimming removed 0 bases at V and 15 bases at J, with 16 bases between. The CDR3 sequence is 14 residues long. In germline, CDR1 is SGHRS, CDR2 YFSETQ. Here the CDR3 DNA reads TGCGCCAGCAGCTTGGAGGGTCAGGGAACTCTCCTCCACTTT. Translating it yields CASSLEGQGTLLHF.

This rearrangement joins TRBV11-3 to TRBJ1-6, with TRBD1 matching over 8 bases. The ends lost 6 bases at V and 10 bases at J; junction bases unmatched: 11. The CDR3 spans 15 residues. Germline lookup yields CDR1 SGHNT and CDR2 YENEEA. The CDR3 region has the DNA TGTGCCAGCAGGAGCGACAGGGGCAGCGGGTCACCCCTCCACTTT. It yields the protein CASRSDRGSGSPLHF.

In this sample, this clone turned up a few times. The chain couples TRBV11-2 to TRBJ2-6; TRBD1 is a possible D gene (6 bases). The length of the CDR3 is 18 residues. Trimming took off 3 bases at V and 0 bases at J, with 15 bases between the two ends. The germline CDR1 and CDR2 sequences are SGHAT and FQNNGV. Here the CDR3 DNA reads TGTGCCAGCAGCTTGGGGTCAGGGGCTCCCTCTGGGGCCAACGTCCTGACTTTC. Encoded protein: CASSLGSGAPSGANVLTF.

Note on this clone: The same CDR3 is also encoded by other DNA sequences in this sample. V gene TRBV24-1 combines with J gene TRBJ2-3; D unresolved. The CDR3 covers 15 residues. Germline assignment: CDR1 KGHDR and CDR2 SFDVKD. The germline V and J ends were trimmed by 5 bases and 4 bases, with 15 bases remaining between them. This chain's CDR3 is CATSGGGLGADTQYF. The CDR3 nucleotides are TGTGCCACCAGTGGAGGCGGTCTTGGCGCAGATACGCAGTATTTT.

This rearrangement joins TRBV4-2 to TRBJ2-1; the match to TRBD2 covers 7 bases. The CDR3 covers 17 residues. Germline V gene data show CDR1 as LGHNA and CDR2 as YNFKEQ. V lost 2 bases, J lost 3 bases, and 10 bases stayed unmatched. The CDR3 loop reads CASSQRVLAVFYNEQFF. The CDR3 bases are TGTGCCAGCAGCCAAAGGGTTCTAGCGGTCTTCTACAATGAGCAGTTCTTC.

The chain is built from TRBV6-7 and TRBJ2-7, with D perhaps matching TRBD1 (6 bases). TRBV6-7 is annotated as an ORF whose role is uncertain. The V end was cut by 7 bases, the J end by 0 bases, with 16 bases between. The CDR3 extends over 15 amino acids. The CDR3 coding sequence is TGTGCCAGCACAACTAGGGACATCTACTCCTACGAGCAGTACTTC. Residues: CASTTRDIYSYEQYF.

The V and J genes are TRBV11-2 and TRBJ2-3; no clear D gene. In germline, CDR1 is SGHAT, CDR2 FQNNGV. The CDR3 consists of 15 residues. V lost 2 bases, J lost 1 base, and 10 bases lay in between. The CDR3 coding sequence is TGTGCCAGCAGCTTAACCACAAGTGGCACAGATACGCAGTATTTT. This codes for CASSLTTSGTDTQYF.

The genes are TRBV12-3 or TRBV12-4 and TRBJ2-1; no clear D gene. This CDR3 spans 12 amino acids. Trimming left V 2 bases short and J 8 bases short, with 7 bases between. In DNA form, the CDR3 reads TGTGCCAGCAGTTTAACTGATGATGAGCAGTTCTTC. Translating it yields CASSLTDDEQFF.

J is TRBJ1-1 and V is TRBV7-2; no clear D. The CDR3 spans 13 residues. The germline V gene encodes CDR1 SGHTA and CDR2 FQGNSA. V dropped 6 bases and J dropped 7 bases, with 15 bases sitting between them. The DNA of the CDR3 is TGTGCCAGCAGTCCCGGGAAGAAGGGTGAAGCTTTCTTT. Its protein product is CASSPGKKGEAFF.

V and J are TRBV11-3 and TRBJ2-1; 15 bases map to TRBD2. V lost 6 bases to trimming and J lost 8 bases; unmatched junction nucleotides: 5. The V gene's germline CDR1 is SGHNT and CDR2 YENEEA. The CDR3 has 15 residues. This CDR3 reads CASSAGTSGGYEQFF. CDR3 DNA sequence: TGTGCCAGCAGTGCCGGGACTAGCGGGGGGTATGAGCAGTTCTTC.

The V and J genes are TRBV3-1 (or the pseudogene TRBV3-2) and TRBJ1-2; 9 bases line up with TRBD1. The junction had 14 bases not matched to a gene; V was cut back by 4 bases and J by 2 bases. CDR1 is LGHDT, CDR2 YNNKEL, per germline (reference sequence). The CDR3 is 18 residues long. The CDR3 nucleotides are TGTGCCAGCAGCCTCCGGACAGGGGCGACTCACGGCAACTATGGCTACACCTTC. Amino acids: CASSLRTGATHGNYGYTF.